Reported below is one T cell receptor beta chain. This sample was included in a study of shared clonotypes between healthy human individuals. Trimming removed 5 bases from V and 8 bases from J, with 12 bases in between. Per germline, CDR1 SGHVS and CDR2 FNYEAQ. The CDR3 runs 12 residues. Libraries were prepared by immunoSEQ multiplex PCR; TCRdb keeps only in-frame clonotypes and omits some of them. The sample carries approximately 530,000 clones, roughly 95% recorded once. The source material was naive CD4+ T cells sorted from blood. Described subset: CD45RA+ positively selected. The clonotype was recovered from a woman aged 25-40 years in good health. V and J are TRBV7-6 and TRBJ1-1; a weak D match, TRBD1 (5 bases). In nucleotides, the CDR3 is TGTGCCAGCAGCCCACGACGGGGGGAAGCTTTCTTT. The encoded protein is CASSPRRGEAFF.